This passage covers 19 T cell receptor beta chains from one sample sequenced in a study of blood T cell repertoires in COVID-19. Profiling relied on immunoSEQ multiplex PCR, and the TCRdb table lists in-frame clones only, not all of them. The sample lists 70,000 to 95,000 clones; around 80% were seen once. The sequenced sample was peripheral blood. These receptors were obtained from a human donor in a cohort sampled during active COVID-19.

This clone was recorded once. The CDR3 DNA reads TGTGCCAGCAGTGCTGGACAGGGGCGTAGGGGAGGTGGCTACACCTTC. Its translation is CASSAGQGRRGGGYTF. This chain links TRBV2 with TRBJ1-2; 9 bases fit TRBD1. This CDR3 spans 16 amino acids. V gave up 4 bases and J gave up 7 bases; unmatched junction bases: 13. Germline V gene data show CDR1 as SNHLY and CDR2 as FYNNEI.

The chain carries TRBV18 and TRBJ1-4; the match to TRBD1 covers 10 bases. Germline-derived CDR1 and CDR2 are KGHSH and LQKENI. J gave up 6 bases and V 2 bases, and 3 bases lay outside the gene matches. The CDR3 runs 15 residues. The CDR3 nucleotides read TGTGCCAGCTCACCAGGGGGACAGGGGTATGAAAAACTGTTTTTT. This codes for CASSPGGQGYEKLFF.

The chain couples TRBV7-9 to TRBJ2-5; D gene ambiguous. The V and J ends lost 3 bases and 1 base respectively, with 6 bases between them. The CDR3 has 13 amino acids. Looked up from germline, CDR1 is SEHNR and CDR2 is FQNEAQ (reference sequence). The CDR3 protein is CASSFRPQETQYF. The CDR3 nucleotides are TGTGCCAGCAGCTTCAGGCCCCAAGAGACCCAGTACTTC.

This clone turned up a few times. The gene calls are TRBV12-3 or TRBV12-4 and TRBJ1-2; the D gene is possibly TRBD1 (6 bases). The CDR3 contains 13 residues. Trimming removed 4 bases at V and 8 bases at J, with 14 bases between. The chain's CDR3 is CASSWTAFNGYTF. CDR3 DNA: TGTGCCAGCAGTTGGACAGCTTTTAACGGCTACACCTTC.

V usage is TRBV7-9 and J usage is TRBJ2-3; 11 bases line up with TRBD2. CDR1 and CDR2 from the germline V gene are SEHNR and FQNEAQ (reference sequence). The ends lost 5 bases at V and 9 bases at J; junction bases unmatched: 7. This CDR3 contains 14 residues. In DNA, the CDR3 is TGTGCCAGCAGCCATAGCGGGGGGGCAGGAACGCAGTATTTT. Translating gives CASSHSGGAGTQYF.

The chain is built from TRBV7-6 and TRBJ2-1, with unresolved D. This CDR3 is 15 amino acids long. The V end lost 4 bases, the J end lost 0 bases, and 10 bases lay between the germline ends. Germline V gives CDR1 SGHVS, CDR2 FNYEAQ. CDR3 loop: CASSSSLRSYNEQFF. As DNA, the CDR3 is TGTGCCAGCAGCTCTAGTCTACGCTCCTACAATGAGCAGTTCTTC.

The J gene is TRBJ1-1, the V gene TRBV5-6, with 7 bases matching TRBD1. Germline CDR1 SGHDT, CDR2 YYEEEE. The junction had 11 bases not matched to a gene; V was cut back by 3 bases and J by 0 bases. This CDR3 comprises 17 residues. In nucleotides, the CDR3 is TGTGCCAGCAGCTCACAGGGGCGATTAAGAATGAACACTGAAGCTTTCTTT. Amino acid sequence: CASSSQGRLRMNTEAFF.

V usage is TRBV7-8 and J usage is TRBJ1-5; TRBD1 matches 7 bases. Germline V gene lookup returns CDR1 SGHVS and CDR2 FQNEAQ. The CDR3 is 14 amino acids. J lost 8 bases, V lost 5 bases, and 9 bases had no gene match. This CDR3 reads CASSDRVGGKPQHF. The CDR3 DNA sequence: TGTGCCAGCAGCGACAGGGTGGGTGGCAAGCCCCAGCATTTT. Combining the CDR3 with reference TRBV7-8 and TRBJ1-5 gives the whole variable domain GAGVSQSPRYKVAKRGQDVALRCDPISGHVSLFWYQQALGQGPEFLTYFQNEAQLDKSGLPSDRFFAERPEGSVSTLKIQRTQQEDSAVYLCASSDRVGGKPQHFGDGTRLSIL.

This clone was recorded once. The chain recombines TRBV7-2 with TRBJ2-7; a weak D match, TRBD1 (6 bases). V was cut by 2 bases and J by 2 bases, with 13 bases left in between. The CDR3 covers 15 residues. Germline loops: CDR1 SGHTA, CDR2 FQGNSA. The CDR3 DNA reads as TGTGCCAGCAGCTTATCCAGGGGTGATCCCTACGAGCAGTACTTC. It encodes CASSLSRGDPYEQYF.

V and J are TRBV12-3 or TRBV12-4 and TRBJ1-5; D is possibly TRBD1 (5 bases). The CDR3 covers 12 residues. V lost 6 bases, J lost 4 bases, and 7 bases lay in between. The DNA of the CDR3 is TGTGCCAGCAGCCCAGGGAATCAGCCCCAGCATTTT. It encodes CASSPGNQPQHF.

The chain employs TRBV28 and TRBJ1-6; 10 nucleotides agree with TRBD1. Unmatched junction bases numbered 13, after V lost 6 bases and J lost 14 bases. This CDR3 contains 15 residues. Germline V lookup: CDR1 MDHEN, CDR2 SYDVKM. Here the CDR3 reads CASRPSGTGDGALHF. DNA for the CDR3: TGTGCCAGCAGACCCTCCGGGACAGGGGACGGGGCCCTCCACTTT.

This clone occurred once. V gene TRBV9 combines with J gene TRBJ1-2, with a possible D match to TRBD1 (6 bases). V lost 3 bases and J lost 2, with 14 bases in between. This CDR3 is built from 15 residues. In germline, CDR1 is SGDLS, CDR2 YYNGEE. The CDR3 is CASSGHRAQNYGYTF. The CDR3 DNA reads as TGTGCCAGCAGCGGGCACAGGGCACAGAACTATGGCTACACCTTC.

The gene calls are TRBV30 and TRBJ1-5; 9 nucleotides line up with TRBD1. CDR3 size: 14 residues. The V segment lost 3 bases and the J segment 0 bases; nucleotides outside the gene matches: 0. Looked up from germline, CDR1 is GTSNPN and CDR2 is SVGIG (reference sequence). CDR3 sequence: CAWRDRGSNQPQHF. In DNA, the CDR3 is TGTGCCTGGAGGGACAGGGGTAGCAATCAGCCCCAGCATTTT.

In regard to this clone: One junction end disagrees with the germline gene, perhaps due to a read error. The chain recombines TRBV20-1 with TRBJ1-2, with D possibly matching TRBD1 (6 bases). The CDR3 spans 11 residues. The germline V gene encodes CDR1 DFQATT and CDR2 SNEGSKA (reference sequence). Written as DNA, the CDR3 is TGCAGTGCGCAACACAGGGATCCCCAGTGTTTC. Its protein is CSAQHRDPQCF.

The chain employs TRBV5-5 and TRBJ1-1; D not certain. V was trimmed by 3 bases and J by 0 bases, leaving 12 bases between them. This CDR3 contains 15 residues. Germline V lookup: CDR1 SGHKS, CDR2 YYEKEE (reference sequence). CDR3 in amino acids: CASSSAGGLNTEAFF. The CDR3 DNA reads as TGTGCCAGCAGCTCCGCGGGAGGGTTGAACACTGAAGCTTTCTTT.

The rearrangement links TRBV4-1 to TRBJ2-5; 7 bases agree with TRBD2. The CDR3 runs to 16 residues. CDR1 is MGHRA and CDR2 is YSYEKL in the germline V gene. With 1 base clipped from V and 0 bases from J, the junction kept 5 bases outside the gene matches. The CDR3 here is CASSQGGGNHQETQYF. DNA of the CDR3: TGCGCCAGCAGCCAAGGCGGGGGTAACCACCAAGAGACCCAGTACTTC.

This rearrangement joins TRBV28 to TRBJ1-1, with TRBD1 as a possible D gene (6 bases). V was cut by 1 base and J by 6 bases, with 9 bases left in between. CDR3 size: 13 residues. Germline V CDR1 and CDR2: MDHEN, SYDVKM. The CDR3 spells CASSLSGVPEAFF. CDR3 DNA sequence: TGTGCCAGCAGTTTATCAGGGGTCCCTGAAGCTTTCTTT.

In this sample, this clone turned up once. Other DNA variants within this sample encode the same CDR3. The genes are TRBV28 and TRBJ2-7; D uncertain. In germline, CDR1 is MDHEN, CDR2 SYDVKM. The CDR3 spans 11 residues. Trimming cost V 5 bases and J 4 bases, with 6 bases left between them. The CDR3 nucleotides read TGTGCCAGCAGTCTTCGTTACGAGCAGTACTTC. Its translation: CASSLRYEQYF.

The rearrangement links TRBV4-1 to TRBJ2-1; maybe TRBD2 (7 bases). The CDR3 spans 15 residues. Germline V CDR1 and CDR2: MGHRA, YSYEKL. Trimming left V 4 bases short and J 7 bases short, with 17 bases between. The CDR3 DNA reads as TGCGCCAGCAGCCTCGGCCGGGGGGCCGGGAATGAGCAGTTCTTC. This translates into CASSLGRGAGNEQFF.